This is a list of T cell receptor beta chains from one sample in a study of blood T cell repertoires in COVID-19. Measured with immunoSEQ multiplex PCR; TCRdb has only the in-frame clones, and not every one. The sample has approximately 280,000 clones, roughly 91% seen once. Sequencing was performed on PBMCs or T cells enriched from blood (not recorded which). These receptors were taken from a woman aged 55 to 70 who had recovered from COVID-19. The CDR3 runs from the conserved cysteine through the conserved F or W. The D gene is left open where the match is weak. Clone size is not always given. Where it is, it says once, few, many or a class for expanded clones.

CDR3nt	CDR3aa	abundance	d_gene	v_gene	j_gene
TGTGCCAGCAGCCACCCGCCGGGTAGGGGGCGCGGGTCACCCCTCCACTTT	CASSHPPGRGRGSPLHF	-	TRBD1	TRBV6-2/TRBV6-3	TRBJ1-6
TGTGCCAGCAGCTCACTAGCGGGGAGCACAGATACGCAGTATTTT	CASSSLAGSTDTQYF	-	TRBD2	TRBV7-9	TRBJ2-3
TGTGCCAGCAGGGTTGGACAGGGGGACTATGGCTACACCTTC	CASRVGQGDYGYTF	-	TRBD1	TRBV2	TRBJ1-2
TGTGCCAGCGTTGGTCGGGGAGAGACCCAGTACTTC	CASVGRGETQYF	-	-	TRBV7-9	TRBJ2-5
TGTGCCAGCGGGATTAGCGGGACCTCTTACAATGAGCAGTTCTTC	CASGISGTSYNEQFF	-	TRBD2	TRBV28	TRBJ2-1
TGTGCCAGCAGACGAGTACAGGGCACCTACGAGCAGTACTTC	CASRRVQGTYEQYF	-	-	TRBV2	TRBJ2-7
TGTGCCAGTAGTATAACCCTGACAGCCCAAGCTGGAAACACCATATATTTT	CASSITLTAQAGNTIYF	-	-	TRBV19	TRBJ1-3
TGTGCCAGTAGCCGCGTGCGAGGCGGCGAGCAGTACTTC	CASSRVRGGEQYF	-	-	TRBV19	TRBJ2-7
TGTGCCAGCAGCGTGGCGGCGGGGTCTGGAAACACCATATATTTT	CASSVAAGSGNTIYF	-	-	TRBV9	TRBJ1-3
TGTGCCAGCAGTTTCACGTGGGGGGGCACTGAAGCTTTCTTT	CASSFTWGGTEAFF	few	-	TRBV28	TRBJ1-1
TGTGCCAGCAGCTTAAAGTCAGGGTGGTCAGATACGCAGTATTTT	CASSLKSGWSDTQYF	-	-	TRBV11-2	TRBJ2-3
TGTGCCAGCAGCGACAGGTACTATGGCTACACCTTC	CASSDRYYGYTF	-	-	TRBV13	TRBJ1-2
TGTGCCACCAGTGATTTGTTAAACAGCTCCTACGAGCAGTACTTC	CATSDLLNSSYEQYF	-	-	TRBV24-1	TRBJ2-7
TGTGCCTGGTTACATCCAGGGGGCACTGAAGCTTTCTTT	CAWLHPGGTEAFF	-	TRBD1	TRBV30	TRBJ1-1
TGTGCCAGTGAAGGAGTCGGAAACACCATATATTTT	CASEGVGNTIYF	-	-	TRBV6-5	TRBJ1-3
TGTGCCAGCAGCTGGACTAGCGGGACCACCGGGGAGCTGTTTTTT	CASSWTSGTTGELFF	-	TRBD2	TRBV7-3	TRBJ2-2
TGCGCCAGCAGGGACCCTTACCGAAAGGACATAATGAACACTGAAGCTTTCTTT	CASRDPYRKDIMNTEAFF	-	-	TRBV5-1	TRBJ1-1